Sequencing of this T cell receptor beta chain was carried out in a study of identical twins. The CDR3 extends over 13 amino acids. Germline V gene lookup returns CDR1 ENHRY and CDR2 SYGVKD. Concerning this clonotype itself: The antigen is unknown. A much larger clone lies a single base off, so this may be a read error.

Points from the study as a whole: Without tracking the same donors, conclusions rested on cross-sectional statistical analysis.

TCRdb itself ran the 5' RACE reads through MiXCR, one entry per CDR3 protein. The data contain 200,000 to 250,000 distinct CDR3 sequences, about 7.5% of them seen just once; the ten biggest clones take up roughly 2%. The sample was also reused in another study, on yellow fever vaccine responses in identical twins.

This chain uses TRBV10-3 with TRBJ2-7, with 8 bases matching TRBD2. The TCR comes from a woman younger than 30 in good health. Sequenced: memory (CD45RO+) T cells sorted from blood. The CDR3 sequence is CAISLGLDYERYF. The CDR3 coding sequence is TGTGCCATCAGTCTGGGACTAGACTACGAGCGGTACTTC.